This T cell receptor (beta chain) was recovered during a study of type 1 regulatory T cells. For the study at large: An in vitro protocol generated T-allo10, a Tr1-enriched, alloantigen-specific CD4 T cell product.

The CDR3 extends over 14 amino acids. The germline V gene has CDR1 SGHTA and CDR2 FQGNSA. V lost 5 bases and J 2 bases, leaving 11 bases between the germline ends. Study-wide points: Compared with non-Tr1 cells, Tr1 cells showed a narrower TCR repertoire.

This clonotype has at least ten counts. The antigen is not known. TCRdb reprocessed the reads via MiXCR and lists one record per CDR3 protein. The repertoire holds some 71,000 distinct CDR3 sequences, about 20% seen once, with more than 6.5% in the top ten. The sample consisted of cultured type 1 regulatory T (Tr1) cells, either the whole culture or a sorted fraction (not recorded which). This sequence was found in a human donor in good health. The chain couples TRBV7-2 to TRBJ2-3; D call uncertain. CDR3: CASSPGRATDTQYF. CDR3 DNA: TGTGCCAGCAGCCCCGGACGGGCCACAGATACGCAGTATTTT.